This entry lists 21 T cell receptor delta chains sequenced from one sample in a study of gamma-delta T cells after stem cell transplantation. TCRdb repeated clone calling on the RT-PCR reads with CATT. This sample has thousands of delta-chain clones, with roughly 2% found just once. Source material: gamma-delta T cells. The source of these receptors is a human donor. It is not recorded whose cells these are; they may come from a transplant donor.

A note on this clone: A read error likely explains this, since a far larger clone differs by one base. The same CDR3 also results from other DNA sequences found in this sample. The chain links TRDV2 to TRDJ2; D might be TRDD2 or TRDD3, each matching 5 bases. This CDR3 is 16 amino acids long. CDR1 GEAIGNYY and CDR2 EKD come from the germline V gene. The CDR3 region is CACDTAFAGRTAQLFF. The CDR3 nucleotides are TGCGCCTGTGACACCGCCTTCGCGGGGAGGACAGCACAACTCTTCTTT.

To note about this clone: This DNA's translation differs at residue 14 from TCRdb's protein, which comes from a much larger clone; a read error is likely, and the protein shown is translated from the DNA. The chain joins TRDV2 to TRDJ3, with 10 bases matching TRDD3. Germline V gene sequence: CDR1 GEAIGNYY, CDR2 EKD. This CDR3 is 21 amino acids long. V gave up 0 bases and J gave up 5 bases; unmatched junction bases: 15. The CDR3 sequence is CACDTAGDGGYVSRDTRQMFF. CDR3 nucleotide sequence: TGTGCCTGTGACACCGCGGGAGACGGGGGATACGTGTCCCGGGACACCCGACAGATGTTTTTC.

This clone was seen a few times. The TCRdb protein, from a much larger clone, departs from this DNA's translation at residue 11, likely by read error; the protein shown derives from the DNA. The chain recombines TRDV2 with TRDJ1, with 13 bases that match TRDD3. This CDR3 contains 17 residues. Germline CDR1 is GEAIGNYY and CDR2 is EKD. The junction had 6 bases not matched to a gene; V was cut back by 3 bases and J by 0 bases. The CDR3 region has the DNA TGTGCCTGTGACGGCATACTGGGGGATACGGACACCGATAAACTCATCTTT. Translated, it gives CACDGILGDTDTDKLIF.

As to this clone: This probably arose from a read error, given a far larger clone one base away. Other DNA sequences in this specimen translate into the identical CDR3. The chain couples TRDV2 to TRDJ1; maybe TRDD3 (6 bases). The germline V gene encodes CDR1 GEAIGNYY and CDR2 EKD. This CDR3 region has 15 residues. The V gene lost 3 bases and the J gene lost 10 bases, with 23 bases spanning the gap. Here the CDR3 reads CACDGVGLGTLGLIF. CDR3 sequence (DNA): TGTGCCTGTGACGGGGTCGGCCTGGGGACTCTGGGACTCATCTTT.

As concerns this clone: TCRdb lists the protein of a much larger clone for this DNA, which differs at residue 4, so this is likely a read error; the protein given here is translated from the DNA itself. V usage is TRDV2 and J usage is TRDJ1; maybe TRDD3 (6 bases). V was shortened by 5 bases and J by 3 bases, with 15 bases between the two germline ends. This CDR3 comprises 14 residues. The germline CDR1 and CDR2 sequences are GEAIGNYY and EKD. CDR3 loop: CACGPLLGSDKLIF. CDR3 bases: TGTGCCTGTGGGCCACTACTGGGATCCGATAAACTCATCTTT.

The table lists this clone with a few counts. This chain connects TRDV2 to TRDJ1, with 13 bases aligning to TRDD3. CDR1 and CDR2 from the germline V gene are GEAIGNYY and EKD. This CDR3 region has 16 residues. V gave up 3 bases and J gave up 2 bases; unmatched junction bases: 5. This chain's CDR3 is CACDLLGDTRTDKLIF. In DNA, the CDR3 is TGTGCCTGTGACTTACTGGGGGATACGCGGACCGATAAACTCATCTTT.

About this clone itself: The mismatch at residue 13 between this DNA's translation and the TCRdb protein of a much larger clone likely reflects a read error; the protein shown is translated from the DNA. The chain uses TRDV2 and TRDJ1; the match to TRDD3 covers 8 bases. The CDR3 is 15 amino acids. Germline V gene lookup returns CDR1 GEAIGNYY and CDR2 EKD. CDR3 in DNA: TGTGCCTGTGACTTTCTGGGGGACAACACCGATAAACCCATCTTT. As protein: CACDFLGDNTDKPIF.

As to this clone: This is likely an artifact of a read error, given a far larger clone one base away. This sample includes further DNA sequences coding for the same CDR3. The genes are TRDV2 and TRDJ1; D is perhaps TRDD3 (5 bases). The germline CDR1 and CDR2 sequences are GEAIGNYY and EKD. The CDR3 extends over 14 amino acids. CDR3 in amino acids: CACVLVGYTDKLIF. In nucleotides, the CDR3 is TGTGCCTGTGTCCTGGTGGGGTACACCGACAAACTCATCTTT.

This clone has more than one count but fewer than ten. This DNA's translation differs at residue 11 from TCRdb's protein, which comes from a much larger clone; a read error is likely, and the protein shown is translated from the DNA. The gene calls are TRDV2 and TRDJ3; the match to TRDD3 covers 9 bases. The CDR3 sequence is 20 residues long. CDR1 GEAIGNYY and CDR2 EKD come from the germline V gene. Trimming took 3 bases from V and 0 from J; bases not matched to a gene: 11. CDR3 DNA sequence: TGTGCCTGTGACGCCTTTACTGGGGGACGAATCTCCTGGGACACCCGACAGATGTTTTTC. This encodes CACDAFTGGRISWDTRQMFF.

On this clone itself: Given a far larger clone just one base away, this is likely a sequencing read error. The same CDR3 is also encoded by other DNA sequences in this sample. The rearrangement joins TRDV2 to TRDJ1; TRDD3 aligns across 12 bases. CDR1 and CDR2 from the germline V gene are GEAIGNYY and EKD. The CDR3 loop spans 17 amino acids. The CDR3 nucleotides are TGTGCCTGTGACACGCTGGGGGATACGGCGTACACCGATAAGCTCATCTTT. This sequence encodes CACDTLGDTAYTDKLIF.

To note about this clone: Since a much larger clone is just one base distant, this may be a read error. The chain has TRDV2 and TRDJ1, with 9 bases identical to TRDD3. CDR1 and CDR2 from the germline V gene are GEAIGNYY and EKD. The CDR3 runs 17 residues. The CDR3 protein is CACDTMGDNRGTDKPIF. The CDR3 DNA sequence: TGTGCCTGTGACACCATGGGGGATAATAGGGGCACCGATAAACCCATCTTT.

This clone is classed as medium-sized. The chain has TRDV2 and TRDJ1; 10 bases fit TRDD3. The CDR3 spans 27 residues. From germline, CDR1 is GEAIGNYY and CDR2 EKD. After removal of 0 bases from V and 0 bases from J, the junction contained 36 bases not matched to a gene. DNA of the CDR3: TGTGCCTGTGACACCGGTCACCTCAACCGCCTTGATTTGGGGGATACCCGTGGCCTCGATTACACCGATAAACTCATCTTT. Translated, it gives CACDTGHLNRLDLGDTRGLDYTDKLIF.

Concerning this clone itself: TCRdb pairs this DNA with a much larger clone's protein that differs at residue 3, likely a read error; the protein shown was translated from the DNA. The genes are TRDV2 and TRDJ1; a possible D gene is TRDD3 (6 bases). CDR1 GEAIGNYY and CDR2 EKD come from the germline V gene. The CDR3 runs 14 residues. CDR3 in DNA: TGTGCCCGTGACAACTTGTGGGGGTCCGATAAACTCATCTTT. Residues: CARDNLWGSDKLIF.

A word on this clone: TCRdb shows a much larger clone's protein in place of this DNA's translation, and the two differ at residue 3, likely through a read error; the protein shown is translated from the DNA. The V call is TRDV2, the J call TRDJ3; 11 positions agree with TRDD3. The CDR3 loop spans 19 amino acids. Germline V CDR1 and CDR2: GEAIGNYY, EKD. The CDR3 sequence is CAGDTAGGYSSWDTRQMFF. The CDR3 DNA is TGTGCCGGTGACACCGCTGGGGGATACTCCTCCTGGGACACCCGACAGATGTTTTTC.

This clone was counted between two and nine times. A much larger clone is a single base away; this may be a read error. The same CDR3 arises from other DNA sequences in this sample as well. The CDR3 coding sequence is TGCGCCTGTGACACGATGGACGGATCGGCCGGGCAGTACACCGATAAACTCATCTTT. Its translation is CACDTMDGSAGQYTDKLIF. This chain uses TRDV2 with TRDJ1; D is uncertain. The CDR3 length is 19 residues. In germline, CDR1 is GEAIGNYY, CDR2 EKD.

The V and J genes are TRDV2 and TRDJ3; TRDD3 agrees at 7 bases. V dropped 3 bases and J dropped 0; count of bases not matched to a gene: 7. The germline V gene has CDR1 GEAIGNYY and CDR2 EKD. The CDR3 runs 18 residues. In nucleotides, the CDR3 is TGTGCCTGTGACGCAACTGGGGAAAGCTCCTGGGACACCCGACAGATGTTTTTC. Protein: CACDATGESSWDTRQMFF.

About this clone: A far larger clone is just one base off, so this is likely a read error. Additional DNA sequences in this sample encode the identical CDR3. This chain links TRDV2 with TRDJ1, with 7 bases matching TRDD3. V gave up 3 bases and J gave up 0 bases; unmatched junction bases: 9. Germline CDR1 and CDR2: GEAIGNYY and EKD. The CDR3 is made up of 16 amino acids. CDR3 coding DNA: TGTGCCTGTGACGGGCTGCTGGGGGCCTACACCGATAAACTCATCTTT. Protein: CACDGLLGAYTDKLIF.

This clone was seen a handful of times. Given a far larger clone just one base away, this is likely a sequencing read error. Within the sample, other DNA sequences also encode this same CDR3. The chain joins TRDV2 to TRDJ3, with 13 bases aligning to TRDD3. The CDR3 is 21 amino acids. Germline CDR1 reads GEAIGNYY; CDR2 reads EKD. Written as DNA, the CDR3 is TGTGCCTGTGACACCGTACTGGGGGATACGCACTACTCCTGGGACACCCGGCAGATGTTTTTC. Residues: CACDTVLGDTHYSWDTRQMFF.

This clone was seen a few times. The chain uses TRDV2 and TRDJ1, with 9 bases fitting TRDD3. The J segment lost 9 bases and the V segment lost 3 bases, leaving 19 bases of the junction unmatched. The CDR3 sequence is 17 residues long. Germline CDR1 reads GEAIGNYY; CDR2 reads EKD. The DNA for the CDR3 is TGTGCCTGTGACCAAGTACTGGGGGACTCGACGGATACGGAACTCATCTTT. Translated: CACDQVLGDSTDTELIF.

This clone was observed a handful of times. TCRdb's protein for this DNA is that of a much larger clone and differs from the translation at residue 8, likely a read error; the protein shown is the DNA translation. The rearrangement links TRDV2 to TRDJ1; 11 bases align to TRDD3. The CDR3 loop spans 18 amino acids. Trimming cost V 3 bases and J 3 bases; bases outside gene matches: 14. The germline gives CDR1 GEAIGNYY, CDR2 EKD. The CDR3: CACDPLRIGGYEADKLIF. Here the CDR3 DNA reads TGTGCCTGTGACCCCCTTCGTATTGGGGGATACGAAGCCGATAAACTCATCTTT.

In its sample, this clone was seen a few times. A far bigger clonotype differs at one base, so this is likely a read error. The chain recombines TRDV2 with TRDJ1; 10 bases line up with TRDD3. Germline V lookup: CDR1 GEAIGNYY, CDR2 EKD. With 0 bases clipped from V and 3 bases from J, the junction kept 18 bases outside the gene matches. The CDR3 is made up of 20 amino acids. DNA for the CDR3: TGTGCCTGTGACACCGTCCTTCCCGCTTTGGGGGATACAGGACCCGATAAACTCATCTTT. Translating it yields CACDTVLPALGDTGPDKLIF.